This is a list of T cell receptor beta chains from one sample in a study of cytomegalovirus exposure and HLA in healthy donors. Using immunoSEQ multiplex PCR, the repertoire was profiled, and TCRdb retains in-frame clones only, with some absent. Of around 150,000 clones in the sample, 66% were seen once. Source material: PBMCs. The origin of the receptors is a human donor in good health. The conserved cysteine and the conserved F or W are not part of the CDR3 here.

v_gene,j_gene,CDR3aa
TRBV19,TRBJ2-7,ASSRTSGPIYEQY
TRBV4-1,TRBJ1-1,ASSPGVLGTEAF
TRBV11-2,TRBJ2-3,ASSEAGPTDTQY
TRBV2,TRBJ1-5,ASSPGQGRSGNQPQH
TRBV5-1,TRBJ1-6,ASHQPGQIISPLH
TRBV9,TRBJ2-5,ASSVAGGDRVGETQY
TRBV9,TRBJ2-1,ASTSTSGLYNEQF
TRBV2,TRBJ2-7,ASSEVAWTSSPSSYEQY
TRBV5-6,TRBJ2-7,ASSWGLAGSHTTQY
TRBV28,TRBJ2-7,ASAHFGGERRLSYEQY
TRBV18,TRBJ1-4,ASSPSGLNEKLF
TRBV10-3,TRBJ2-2,AIRSGSVTGELF
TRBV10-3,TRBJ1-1,AISDGQGRGGTEAF
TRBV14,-,ASSLGTSGRYEQY
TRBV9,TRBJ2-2,ASSVAPGGNTGELF
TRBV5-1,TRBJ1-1,ASSLGGNTEAF
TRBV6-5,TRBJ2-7,ASSYLGQGTYEQY
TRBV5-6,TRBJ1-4,ASSPDRGREKLF
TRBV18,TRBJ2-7,ASSQGLAGTYEQY
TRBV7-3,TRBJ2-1,ASSSTSGNYNEQF
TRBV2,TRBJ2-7,ASSEALLRLEQY
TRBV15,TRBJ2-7,ATSRDVADRAYEQY
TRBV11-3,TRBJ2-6,ASSILSGANVLT
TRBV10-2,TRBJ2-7,ATTRGQGAREQY
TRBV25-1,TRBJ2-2,ASSEAYGATGELF
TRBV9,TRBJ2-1,ASSALQGVGGEQF
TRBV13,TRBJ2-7,ASSGSGRAYERY
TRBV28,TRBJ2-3,ASSTASGPRTDTQY
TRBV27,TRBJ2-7,ASSTGLAGRHGYEQY
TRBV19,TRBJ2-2,ASSTGPGLPDGELF
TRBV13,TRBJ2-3,ASSLGLAGFSTDTQY
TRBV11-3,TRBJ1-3,ASSSTGKGNTIY
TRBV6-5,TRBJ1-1,ASRLQGAGTEAF
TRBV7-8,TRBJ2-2,ASTRRSNTGELF
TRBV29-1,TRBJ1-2,SAGGQGYSDGYT
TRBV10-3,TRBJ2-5,ATGAREQETQY
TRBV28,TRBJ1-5,ASTPMGRGRGNQPQH
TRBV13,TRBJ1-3,ASSFRTGVFSGNTIY
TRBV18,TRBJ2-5,ASSRGDLQETQY
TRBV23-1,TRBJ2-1,ASSQSPDRVELNEQF
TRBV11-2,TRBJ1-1,ASRTGRGAEAF
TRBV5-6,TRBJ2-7,ASSLLSTSRYEQY
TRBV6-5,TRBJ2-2,ASSLGRLNTGELF
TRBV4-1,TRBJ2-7,ASSQERGDLWQY
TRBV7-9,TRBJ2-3,ASSFLIQGSTDTQY